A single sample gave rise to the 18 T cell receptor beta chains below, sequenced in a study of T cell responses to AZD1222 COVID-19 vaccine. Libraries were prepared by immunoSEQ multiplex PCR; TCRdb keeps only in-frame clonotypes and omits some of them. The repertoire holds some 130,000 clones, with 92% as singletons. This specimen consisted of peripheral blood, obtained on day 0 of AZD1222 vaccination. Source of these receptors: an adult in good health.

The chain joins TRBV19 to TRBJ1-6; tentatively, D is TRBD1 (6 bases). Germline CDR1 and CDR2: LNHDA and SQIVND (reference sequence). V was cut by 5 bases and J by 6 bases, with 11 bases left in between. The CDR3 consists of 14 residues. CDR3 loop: CASSSGDRNSPLHF. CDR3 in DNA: TGTGCCAGTAGTTCAGGGGACCGTAATTCACCCCTCCACTTT.

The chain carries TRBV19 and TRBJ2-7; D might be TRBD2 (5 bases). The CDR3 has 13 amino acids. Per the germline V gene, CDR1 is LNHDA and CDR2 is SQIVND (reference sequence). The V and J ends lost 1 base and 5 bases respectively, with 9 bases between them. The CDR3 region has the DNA TGTGCCAGTAGTATAGGGACTCCTCACGAGCAGTACTTC. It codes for CASSIGTPHEQYF.

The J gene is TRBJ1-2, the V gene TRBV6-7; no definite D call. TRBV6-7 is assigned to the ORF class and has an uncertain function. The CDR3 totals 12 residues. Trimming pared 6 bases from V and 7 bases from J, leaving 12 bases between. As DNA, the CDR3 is TGTGCCAGCAGCAGACATCGGTGTGGCTACACCTTC. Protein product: CASSRHRCGYTF.

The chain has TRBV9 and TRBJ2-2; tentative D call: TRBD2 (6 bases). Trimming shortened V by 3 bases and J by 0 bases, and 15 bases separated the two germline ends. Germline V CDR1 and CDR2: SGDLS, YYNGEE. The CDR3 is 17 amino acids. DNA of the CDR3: TGTGCCAGCAGCGGGCACTCGGGACTGCCGAACACCGGGGAGCTGTTTTTT. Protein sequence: CASSGHSGLPNTGELFF.

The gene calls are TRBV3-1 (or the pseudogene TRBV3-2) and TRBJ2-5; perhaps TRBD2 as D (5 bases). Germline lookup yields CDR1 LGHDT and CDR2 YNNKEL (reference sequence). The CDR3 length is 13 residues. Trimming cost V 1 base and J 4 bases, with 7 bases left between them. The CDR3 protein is CASSQGRLETQYF. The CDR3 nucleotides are TGTGCCAGCAGCCAAGGGAGGCTAGAGACCCAGTACTTC.

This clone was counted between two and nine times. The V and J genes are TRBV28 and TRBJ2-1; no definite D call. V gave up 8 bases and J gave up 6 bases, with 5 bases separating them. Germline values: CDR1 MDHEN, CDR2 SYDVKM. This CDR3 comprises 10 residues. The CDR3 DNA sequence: TGTGCCAGCTCTATCAATGAGCAGTTCTTC. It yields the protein CASSINEQFF.

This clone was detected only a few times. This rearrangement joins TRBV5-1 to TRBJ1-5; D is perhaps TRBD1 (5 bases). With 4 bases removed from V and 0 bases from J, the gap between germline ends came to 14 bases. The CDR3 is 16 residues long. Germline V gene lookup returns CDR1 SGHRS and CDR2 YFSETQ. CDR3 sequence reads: CASSRSGTDSNQPQHF. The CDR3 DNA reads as TGCGCCAGCAGCCGCTCCGGGACTGATAGCAATCAGCCCCAGCATTTT.

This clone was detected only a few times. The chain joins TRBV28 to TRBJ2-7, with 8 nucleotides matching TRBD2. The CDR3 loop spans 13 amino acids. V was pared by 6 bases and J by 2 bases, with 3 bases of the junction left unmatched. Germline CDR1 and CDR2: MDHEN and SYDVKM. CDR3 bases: TGTGCCAGCAGCCGGGGGGGAACCTACGAGCAGTACTTC. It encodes CASSRGGTYEQYF.

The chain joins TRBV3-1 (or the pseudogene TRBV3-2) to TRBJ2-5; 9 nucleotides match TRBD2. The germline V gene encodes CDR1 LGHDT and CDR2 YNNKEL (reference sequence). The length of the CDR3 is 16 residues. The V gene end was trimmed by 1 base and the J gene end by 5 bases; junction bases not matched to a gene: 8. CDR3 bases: TGTGCCAGCAGCCAAGTGGGCCCTGCGGGGGGGGAGACCCAGTACTTC. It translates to CASSQVGPAGGETQYF.

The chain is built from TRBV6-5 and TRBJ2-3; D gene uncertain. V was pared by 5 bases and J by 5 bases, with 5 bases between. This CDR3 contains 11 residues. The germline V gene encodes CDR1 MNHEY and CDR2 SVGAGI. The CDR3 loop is CASSLGDTQYF. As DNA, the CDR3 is TGTGCCAGCAGTCTCGGAGATACGCAGTATTTT.

CDR3: CASSLSVGSEGYTF. DNA of the CDR3: TGTGCCAGCAGTTTATCTGTGGGTTCTGAGGGCTACACCTTC. This chain connects TRBV28 to TRBJ1-2; D gene uncertain. Germline V CDR1 and CDR2: MDHEN, SYDVKM. Trimming cost V 1 base and J 8 bases, with 14 bases left between them. The CDR3 consists of 14 residues.

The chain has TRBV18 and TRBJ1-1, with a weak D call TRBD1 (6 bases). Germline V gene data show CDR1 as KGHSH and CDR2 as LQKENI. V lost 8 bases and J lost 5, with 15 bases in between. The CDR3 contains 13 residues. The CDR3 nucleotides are TGTGCCAGCCACCAGGGGACGGGTACTGAAGCTTTCTTT. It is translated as CASHQGTGTEAFF.

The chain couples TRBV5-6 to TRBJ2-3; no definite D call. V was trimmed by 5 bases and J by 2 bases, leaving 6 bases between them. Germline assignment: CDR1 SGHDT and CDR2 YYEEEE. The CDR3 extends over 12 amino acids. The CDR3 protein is CASSYHTDTQYF. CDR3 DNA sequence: TGTGCCAGCAGTTACCACACAGATACGCAGTATTTT. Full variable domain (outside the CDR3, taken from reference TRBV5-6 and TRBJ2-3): DAGVTQSPTHLIKTRGQQVTLRCSPKSGHDTVSWYQQALGQGPQFIFQYYEEEERQRGNFPDRFSGHQFPNYSSELNVNALLLGDSALYLCASSYHTDTQYFGPGTRLTVL.

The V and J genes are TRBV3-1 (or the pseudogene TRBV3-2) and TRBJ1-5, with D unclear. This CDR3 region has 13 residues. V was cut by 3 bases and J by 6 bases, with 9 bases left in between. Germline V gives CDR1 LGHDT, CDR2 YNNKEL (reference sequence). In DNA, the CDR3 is TGTGCCAGCAGCCAGTCGAGGGTTCAGCCCCAGCATTTT. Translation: CASSQSRVQPQHF.

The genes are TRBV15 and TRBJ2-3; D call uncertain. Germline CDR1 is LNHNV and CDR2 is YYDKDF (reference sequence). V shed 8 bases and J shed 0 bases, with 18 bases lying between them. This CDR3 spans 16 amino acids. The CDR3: CATCHSVASSTDTQYF. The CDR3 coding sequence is TGTGCCACCTGCCACTCCGTTGCCTCTAGCACAGATACGCAGTATTTT.

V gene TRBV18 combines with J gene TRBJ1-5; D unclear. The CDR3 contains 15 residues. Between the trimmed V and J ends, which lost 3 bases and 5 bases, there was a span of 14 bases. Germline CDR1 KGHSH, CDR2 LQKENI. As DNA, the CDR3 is TGTGCCAGCTCACCTAATTTCGGGGAGGATCAGCCCCAGCATTTT. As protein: CASSPNFGEDQPQHF.

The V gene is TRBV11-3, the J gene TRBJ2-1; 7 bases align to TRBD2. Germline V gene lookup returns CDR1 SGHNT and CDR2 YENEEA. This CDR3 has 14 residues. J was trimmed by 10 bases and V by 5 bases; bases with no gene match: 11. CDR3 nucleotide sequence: TGTGCCAGCAGCCGAGCGGGAAGCACGGGGGAGCAGTTCTTC. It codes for CASSRAGSTGEQFF.

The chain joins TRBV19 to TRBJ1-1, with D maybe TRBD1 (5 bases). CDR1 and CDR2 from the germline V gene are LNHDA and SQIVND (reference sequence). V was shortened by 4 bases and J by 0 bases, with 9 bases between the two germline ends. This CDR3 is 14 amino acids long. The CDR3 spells CASSTSGLNTEAFF. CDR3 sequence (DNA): TGTGCCAGTAGTACGTCGGGACTGAACACTGAAGCTTTCTTT.